This T cell receptor (beta chain) was profiled in a study of CD8 T cells in Susac syndrome. Background on the study: Eight or nine of the sequenced Susac syndrome patients were in remission, and roughly 6 had active disease. The study, taken as a whole, reports: Susac-specific public clones were found in both the total CD8+ and the CD8+ TEMRA repertoires, with some 15 in the former and five in the latter.

Trimming removed 4 bases at V and 5 bases at J, with 14 bases between. The CDR3 length is 14 residues. Germline loops: CDR1 MNHEY, CDR2 SVGAGI. Reverse transcription used about 0.45 to 1 ug RNA and random hexamers. Amplification of TCR beta CDR3 spanned 54 Vbeta and 13 Jbeta via immunoSEQ multiplex PCR. Each CDR3 protein gets one entry after TCRdb re-called the immunoSEQ multiplex PCR reads with MiXCR. The profile covers around 100,000 distinct CDR3 sequences, with about 95% appearing a single time and 0.3% to 0.35% taken by the ten largest. Concerning this clonotype: The antigen is unknown.

Sequencing of TCR beta was carried out in blood CD8+ and CD4+ T cells. This chain connects TRBV6-5 to TRBJ2-5; D uncertain. The TCR comes from a human donor with Susac syndrome. Specimen: CD8+ T cells from PBMCs. The CDR3 is CASSSDGSWETQYF. The CDR3 DNA reads TGTGCCAGCAGTTCCGACGGTTCTTGGGAGACCCAGTACTTC.